This record covers a single T cell receptor (beta chain). Its matching antigen is unknown. These data come from a study of OX40 agonist ivuxolimab in advanced cancers. Across the study: Participants, around 80% male, averaged approximately 65 years of age, ranging from about 23 to 79. Prior therapy, whether anti-PD-1, anti-PD-L1 or anti-CTLA-4, was allowed, and roughly 44% had some.

Study-wide findings and caveats: Among the least clonally expanded were partial responders at 0.1-3.0 mg/kg. Both blood CD4+ and CD8+ T cells showed clonal growth by week 6 at 0.1 to 3.0 mg/kg.

The CDR3 totals 16 residues. Germline CDR1 and CDR2: MGHRA and YSYEKL. V lost 0 bases and J 6 bases, leaving 17 bases between the germline ends. Libraries were prepared by immunoSEQ multiplex PCR; TCRdb keeps only in-frame clonotypes and omits some of them. The sample consists of roughly 89,000 clones, just under 90% of them appearing once. The rearrangement links TRBV4-1 to TRBJ1-2, with D maybe TRBD1 (5 bases). Specimen: CD4+ or CD8+ T cells sorted from blood, collected in a trial of the OX40 agonist ivuxolimab. The receptor's source is an adult with an advanced solid tumor such as melanoma, head and neck, liver or kidney cancer. CDR3 DNA: TGCGCCAGCAGCCAAGATCCGGGCCCCGGGGGGGATGGCTACACCTTC. This encodes CASSQDPGPGGDGYTF.